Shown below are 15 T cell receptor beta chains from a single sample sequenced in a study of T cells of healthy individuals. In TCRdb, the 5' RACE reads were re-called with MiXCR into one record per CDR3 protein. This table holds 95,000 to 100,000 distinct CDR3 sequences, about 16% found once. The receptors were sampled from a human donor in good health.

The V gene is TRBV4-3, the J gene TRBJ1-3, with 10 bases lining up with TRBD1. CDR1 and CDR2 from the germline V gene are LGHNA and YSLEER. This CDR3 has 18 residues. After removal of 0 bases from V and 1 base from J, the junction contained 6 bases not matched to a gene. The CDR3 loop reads CASSQDRQGAFSGNTIYF. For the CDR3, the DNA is TGCGCCAGCAGCCAAGATAGACAGGGGGCGTTTTCTGGAAACACCATATATTTT.

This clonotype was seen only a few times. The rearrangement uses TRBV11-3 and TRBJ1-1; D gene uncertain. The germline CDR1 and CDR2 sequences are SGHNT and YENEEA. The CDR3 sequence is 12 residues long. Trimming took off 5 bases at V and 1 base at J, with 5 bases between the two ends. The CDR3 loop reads CASSVGNTEAFF. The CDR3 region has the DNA TGTGCCAGCAGCGTTGGGAACACTGAAGCTTTCTTT.

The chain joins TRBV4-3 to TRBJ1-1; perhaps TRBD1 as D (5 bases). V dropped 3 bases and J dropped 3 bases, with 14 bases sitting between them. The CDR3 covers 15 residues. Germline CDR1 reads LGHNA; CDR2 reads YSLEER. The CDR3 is CASSQLYRGDTEAFF. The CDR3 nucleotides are TGCGCCAGCAGCCAGCTTTATCGGGGGGACACTGAAGCTTTCTTT.

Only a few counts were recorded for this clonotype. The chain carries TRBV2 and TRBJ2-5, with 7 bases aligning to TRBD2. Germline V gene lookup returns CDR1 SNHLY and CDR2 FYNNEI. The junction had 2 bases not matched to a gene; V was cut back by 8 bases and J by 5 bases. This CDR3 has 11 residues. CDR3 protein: CASGRGETQYF. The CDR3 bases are TGTGCCAGCGGGCGGGGGGAGACCCAGTACTTC.

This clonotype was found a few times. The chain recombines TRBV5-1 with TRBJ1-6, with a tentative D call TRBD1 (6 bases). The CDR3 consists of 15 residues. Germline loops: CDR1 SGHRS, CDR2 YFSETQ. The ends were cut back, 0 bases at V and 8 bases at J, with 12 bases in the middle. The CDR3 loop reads CASSLEQGEYSPLHF. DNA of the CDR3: TGCGCCAGCAGCTTGGAACAGGGAGAGTATTCACCCCTCCACTTT.

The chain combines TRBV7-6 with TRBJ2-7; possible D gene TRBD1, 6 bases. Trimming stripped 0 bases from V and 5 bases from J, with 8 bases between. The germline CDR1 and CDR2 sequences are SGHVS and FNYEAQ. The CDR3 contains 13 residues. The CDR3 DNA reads TGTGCCAGCAGCTTAGCACAGGGAAACGAGCAGTACTTC. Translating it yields CASSLAQGNEQYF.

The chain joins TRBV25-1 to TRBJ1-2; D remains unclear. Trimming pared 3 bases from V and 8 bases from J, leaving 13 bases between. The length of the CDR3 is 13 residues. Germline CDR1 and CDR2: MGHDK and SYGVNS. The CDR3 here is CASSDRRQLGYTF. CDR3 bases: TGTGCCAGCAGTGATAGGAGGCAGCTCGGCTACACCTTC.

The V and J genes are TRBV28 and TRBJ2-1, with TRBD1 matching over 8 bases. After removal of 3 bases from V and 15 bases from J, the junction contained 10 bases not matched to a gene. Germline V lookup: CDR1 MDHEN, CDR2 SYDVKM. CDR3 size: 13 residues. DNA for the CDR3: TGTGCCAGCAGTTTGGTTGGGACAGGAGAGAGGTTCTTC. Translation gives CASSLVGTGERFF.

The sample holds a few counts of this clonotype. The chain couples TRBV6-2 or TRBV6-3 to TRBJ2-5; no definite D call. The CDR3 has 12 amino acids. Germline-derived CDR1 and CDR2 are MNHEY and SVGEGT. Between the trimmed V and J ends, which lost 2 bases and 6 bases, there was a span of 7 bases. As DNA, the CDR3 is TGTGCCAGCAGTTACCCATCGCAGACCCAGTACTTC. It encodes CASSYPSQTQYF.

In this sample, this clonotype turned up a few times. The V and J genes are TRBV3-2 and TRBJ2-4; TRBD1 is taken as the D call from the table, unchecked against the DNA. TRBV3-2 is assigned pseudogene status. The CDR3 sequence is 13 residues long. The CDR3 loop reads CASSRLCDSPWYF. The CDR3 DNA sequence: TGTGCCAGCAGCCGACTTTGCGACAGCCCGTGGTACTTC.

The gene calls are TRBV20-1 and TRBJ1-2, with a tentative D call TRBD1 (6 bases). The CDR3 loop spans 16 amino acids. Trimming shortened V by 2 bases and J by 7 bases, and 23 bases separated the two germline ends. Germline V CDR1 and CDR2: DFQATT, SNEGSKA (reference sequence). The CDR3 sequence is CSARSDRIERRGGYTF. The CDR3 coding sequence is TGCAGTGCTAGAAGTGACAGGATCGAGCGGAGAGGTGGCTACACCTTC.

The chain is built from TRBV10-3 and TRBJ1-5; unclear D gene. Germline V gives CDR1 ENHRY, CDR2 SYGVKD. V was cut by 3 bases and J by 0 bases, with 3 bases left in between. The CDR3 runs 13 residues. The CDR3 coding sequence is TGTGCCATCAGTGAAAATAGCAATCAGCCCCAGCATTTT. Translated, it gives CAISENSNQPQHF.

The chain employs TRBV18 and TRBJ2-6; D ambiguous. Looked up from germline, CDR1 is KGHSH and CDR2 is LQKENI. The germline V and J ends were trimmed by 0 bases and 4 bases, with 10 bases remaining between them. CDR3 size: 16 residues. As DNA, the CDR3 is TGTGCCAGCTCACCACCTAAAGGTACAGGGGCCAACGTCCTGACTTTC. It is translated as CASSPPKGTGANVLTF. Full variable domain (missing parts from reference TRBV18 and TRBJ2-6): NAGVMQNPRHLVRRRGQEARLRCSPMKGHSHVYWYRQLPEEGLKFMVYLQKENIIDESGMPKERFSAEFPKEGPSILRIQQVVRGDSAAYFCASSPPKGTGANVLTFGAGSRLTVL.

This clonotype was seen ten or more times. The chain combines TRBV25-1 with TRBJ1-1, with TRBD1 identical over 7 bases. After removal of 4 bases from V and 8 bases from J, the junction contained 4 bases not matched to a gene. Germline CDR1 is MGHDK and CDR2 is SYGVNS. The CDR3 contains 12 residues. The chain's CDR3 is CASSGSGQEAFF. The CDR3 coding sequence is TGTGCCAGCAGTGGGTCGGGACAGGAAGCTTTCTTT.

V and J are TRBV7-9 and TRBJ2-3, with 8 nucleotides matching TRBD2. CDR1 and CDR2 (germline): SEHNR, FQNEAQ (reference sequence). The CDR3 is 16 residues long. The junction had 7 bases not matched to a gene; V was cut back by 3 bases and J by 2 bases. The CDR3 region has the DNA TGTGCCAGCAGCTTGGGGAAGCGGGGGTACACAGATACGCAGTATTTT. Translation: CASSLGKRGYTDTQYF.